One sample yielded the 32 T cell receptor beta chains listed below, sequenced in a study of cytomegalovirus exposure and HLA in healthy donors. PCR amplification relied on 60 Vbeta primers (plus 13 Jbeta primers). Profiled with immunoSEQ multiplex PCR; TCRdb holds only in-frame clones, not every one. The table records around 210,000 clones, approximately 84% of them present only once. The specimen was PBMCs. These receptors all stem from a girl aged 2-9 years in good health and CMV-seronegative.

This chain joins TRBV7-9 and TRBJ2-1, with 9 nucleotides matching TRBD2. The germline CDR1 and CDR2 sequences are SEHNR and FQNEAQ (reference sequence). V lost 5 bases and J lost 2; bases outside the gene matches: 13. The CDR3 consists of 18 residues. This CDR3 reads CASSTRRAGTSTYNEQFF. The CDR3, as DNA: TGTGCCAGCAGCACCAGGAGGGCCGGGACTAGCACCTACAATGAGCAGTTCTTC.

The rearrangement uses TRBV7-9 and TRBJ1-2, with 7 bases matching TRBD1. The CDR3 is 14 residues long. Unmatched junction bases numbered 7, after V lost 5 bases and J lost 4 bases. The germline V gene encodes CDR1 SEHNR and CDR2 FQNEAQ (reference sequence). The chain's CDR3 is CASSPTTGSYGYTF. DNA of the CDR3: TGTGCCAGCAGCCCTACGACAGGGAGCTATGGCTACACCTTC.

The chain is built from TRBV1 and TRBJ2-3; the D segment call TRBD2 is taken from the table without a DNA check. TRBV1 is an annotated pseudogene. The CDR3 runs to 10 residues. The CDR3 region has the DNA TGCACCAGCACCTCGGATACGCAGTATTTT. Its translation: CTSTSDTQYF.

The genes are TRBV5-4 and TRBJ2-5; tentatively, D is TRBD1 (7 bases). Near its end, the DNA agrees better with TRBJ2-7, so the J call may be wrong. This CDR3 contains 15 residues. CDR1 is SGHNT and CDR2 is YYREEE in the germline V gene (reference sequence). CDR3 DNA sequence: TGTGCCAGCAGCTCTCCCGGGACAGCGGGCTACGAGCAGTACTTC. Translated: CASSSPGTAGYEQYF.

This chain uses TRBV18 with TRBJ2-6; a weak D match, TRBD2 (5 bases). Trimming removed 6 bases from V and 0 bases from J, with 12 bases in between. The CDR3 loop spans 16 amino acids. Germline CDR1 KGHSH, CDR2 LQKENI. The DNA for the CDR3 is TGTGCCAGCTCGTTCGAGGGTTCCTCTGGGGCCAACGTCCTGACTTTC. Amino acids: CASSFEGSSGANVLTF. Full variable domain (missing parts from reference TRBV18 and TRBJ2-6): NAGVMQNPRHLVRRRGQEARLRCSPMKGHSHVYWYRQLPEEGLKFMVYLQKENIIDESGMPKERFSAEFPKEGPSILRIQQVVRGDSAAYFCASSFEGSSGANVLTFGAGSRLTVL.

The J gene is TRBJ2-1, the V gene TRBV11-1; D ambiguous. CDR3 length equals 11 residues. Germline assignment: CDR1 SGHAT and CDR2 FQDESV (reference sequence). Trimming shortened V by 10 bases and J by 9 bases, and 13 bases separated the two germline ends. DNA for the CDR3: TGTGCCATAACCACTAACGGTGAGCAGTTCTTC. It translates to CAITTNGEQFF.

The J gene is TRBJ1-1, the V gene TRBV11-2, with D maybe TRBD1 (5 bases). V shed 6 bases and J shed 4 bases, with 15 bases lying between them. The germline V gene encodes CDR1 SGHAT and CDR2 FQNNGV. The CDR3 sequence is 14 residues long. This CDR3 is CASRDQGGGTEAFF. CDR3 nucleotides: TGTGCCAGCAGGGACCAGGGAGGTGGCACTGAAGCTTTCTTT.

The chain couples TRBV18 to TRBJ2-1; 7 nucleotides match TRBD1. The CDR3 contains 15 residues. V shed 6 bases, J shed 5 bases, and the junction held 10 bases outside the gene matches. Germline V gene lookup returns CDR1 KGHSH and CDR2 LQKENI. CDR3 loop: CASSPRGQANNEQFF. CDR3 nucleotides: TGTGCCAGCTCTCCCCGCGGACAGGCGAACAATGAGCAGTTCTTC.

This clone was found once. This chain links TRBV5-6 with TRBJ1-1; D call uncertain. The CDR3 has 14 residues. V lost 2 bases, J lost 3 bases, and 11 bases lay in between. Germline CDR1 reads SGHDT; CDR2 reads YYEEEE. CDR3 coding DNA: TGTGCCAGCAGCTTCTCGGGGTTGGACACTGAAGCTTTCTTT. The encoded protein is CASSFSGLDTEAFF. The whole variable domain, remainder taken from reference TRBV5-6 and TRBJ1-1, is DAGVTQSPTHLIKTRGQQVTLRCSPKSGHDTVSWYQQALGQGPQFIFQYYEEEERQRGNFPDRFSGHQFPNYSSELNVNALLLGDSALYLCASSFSGLDTEAFFGQGTRLTVV.

The V and J genes are TRBV12-5 and TRBJ2-7, with TRBD1 identical over 8 bases. The V gene's germline CDR1 is LGHNT and CDR2 FRNRAP. V gave up 5 bases and J gave up 0 bases; unmatched junction bases: 18. The CDR3 is 19 residues long. The CDR3 region has the DNA TGTGCTAGTGGTATCCAGTACAGGGGGATGCTGGTAAACTCCTACGAGCAGTACTTC. As protein: CASGIQYRGMLVNSYEQYF.

CDR3 sequence reads: CASSDISWSWQYF. DNA for the CDR3: TGCGCCAGCAGTGACATAAGCTGGAGCTGGCAGTATTTT. The V call is TRBV10-2, the J call TRBJ2-3; D uncertain. The V gene lost 3 bases and the J gene lost 11 bases, with 15 bases spanning the gap. The germline gives CDR1 WSHSY, CDR2 SAAADI. The CDR3 sequence is 13 residues long.

The chain carries TRBV4-1 and TRBJ1-2, with no clear D. Trimming shortened V by 1 base and J by 4 bases, and 10 bases separated the two germline ends. The CDR3 loop spans 14 amino acids. Germline V gene data show CDR1 as MGHRA and CDR2 as YSYEKL. CDR3 amino acids: CASSQGVQPYGYTF. CDR3 bases: TGCGCCAGCAGCCAAGGGGTACAGCCCTATGGCTACACCTTC.

The chain is built from TRBV7-9 and TRBJ1-2; D uncertain. The germline V gene has CDR1 SEHNR and CDR2 FQNEAQ (reference sequence). This CDR3 has 14 amino acids. V was shortened by 6 bases and J by 4 bases, with 15 bases between the two germline ends. The CDR3, as DNA: TGTGCCAGCAGTTTCGACTCATTCCTCTATGGCTACACCTTC. Protein: CASSFDSFLYGYTF.

The V gene is TRBV5-1, the J gene TRBJ2-3; D possibly corresponds to TRBD1 (6 bases). The CDR3 spans 16 residues. The ends were cut back, 4 bases at V and 1 base at J, with 16 bases in the middle. Germline V lookup: CDR1 SGHRS, CDR2 YFSETQ. CDR3 region: CASSPWAGVGTDTQYF. The CDR3 DNA reads as TGCGCCAGCAGCCCCTGGGCAGGGGTCGGCACAGATACGCAGTATTTT.

V usage is TRBV29-1 and J usage is TRBJ2-1, with 7 bases aligning to TRBD1. The junction had 4 bases not matched to a gene; V was cut back by 4 bases and J by 7 bases. The germline V gene has CDR1 SQVTM and CDR2 ANQGSEA. This CDR3 comprises 12 residues. DNA for the CDR3: TGCAGCGTTGCACAGGGGAAGAATGAGCAGTTCTTC. Translating gives CSVAQGKNEQFF.

This chain uses TRBV10-3 with TRBJ2-7, with 8 nucleotides matching TRBD1. The CDR3 totals 13 residues. Germline V CDR1 and CDR2: ENHRY, SYGVKD. J lost 7 bases, V lost 5 bases, and 7 bases had no gene match. The CDR3 region is CAISNPTGAEQYF. The DNA of the CDR3 is TGTGCCATCAGTAATCCGACAGGGGCTGAGCAGTACTTC.

The chain uses TRBV27 and TRBJ1-6; possible D gene TRBD1, 6 bases. Deletions cut 3 bases from V and 8 bases from J, with 14 bases between. Germline V gene sequence: CDR1 MNHEY, CDR2 SMNVEV (reference sequence). The CDR3 contains 15 residues. The CDR3 is CASSFGQTGHSPLHF. CDR3 DNA: TGTGCCAGCAGTTTCGGACAGACAGGCCATTCACCCCTCCACTTT.

This chain joins TRBV6-6 and TRBJ2-7, with 11 bases that match TRBD2. Trimming took 0 bases from V and 3 from J; bases not matched to a gene: 4. The CDR3 contains 16 residues. Germline V lookup: CDR1 MNHNY, CDR2 SVGAGI (reference sequence). CDR3 sequence: CASSYSFGLAGYEQYF. DNA for the CDR3: TGTGCCAGCAGTTACTCGTTCGGACTAGCGGGCTACGAGCAGTACTTC.

This chain uses TRBV9 with TRBJ1-3; D is uncertain. The V end was cut by 2 bases, the J end by 2 bases, with 11 bases between. The CDR3 runs 15 residues. Germline CDR1 and CDR2: SGDLS and YYNGEE. CDR3 residues: CASSVGSTPGNTIYF. CDR3 nucleotides: TGTGCCAGCAGCGTCGGGAGCACCCCTGGAAACACCATATATTTT.

The chain links TRBV7-3 to TRBJ2-7, with TRBD2 matching 13 bases. V shed 5 bases, J shed 1 base, and the junction held 2 bases outside the gene matches. Germline CDR1 reads SGHTA; CDR2 reads FQGTGA. This CDR3 region has 15 residues. The CDR3 bases are TGTGCCAGCAGCCGACTAGCGGGGGGATCCTACGAGCAGTACTTC. This sequence encodes CASSRLAGGSYEQYF. Together with reference TRBV7-3 and TRBJ2-7, the CDR3 gives the full variable domain: GAGVSQTPSNKVTEKGKYVELRCDPISGHTALYWYRQSLGQGPEFLIYFQGTGAADDSGLPNDRFFAVRPEGSVSTLKIQRTERGDSAVYLCASSRLAGGSYEQYFGPGTRLTVT.

This rearrangement joins TRBV2 to TRBJ2-7; 8 bases match TRBD2. V was clipped by 6 bases and J by 0 bases; unmatched bases: 7. This CDR3 contains 15 residues. Looked up from germline, CDR1 is SNHLY and CDR2 is FYNNEI. CDR3 DNA: TGTGCCAGCAGCGCAAGCGGGGGTAACTCCTACGAGCAGTACTTC. This translates into CASSASGGNSYEQYF.

This sequence joins TRBV5-1 and TRBJ2-5; 9 nucleotides agree with TRBD2. V was clipped by 2 bases and J by 4 bases; unmatched bases: 9. The CDR3 sequence is 16 residues long. Germline-derived CDR1 and CDR2 are SGHRS and YFSETQ. CDR3: CASSFRAGGKSETQYF. The CDR3 bases are TGCGCCAGCAGCTTTCGTGCGGGGGGGAAATCAGAGACCCAGTACTTC.

The gene calls are TRBV30 and TRBJ2-7; a possible D gene is TRBD1 (5 bases). CDR1 is GTSNPN, CDR2 SVGIG, per germline (reference sequence). V was cut by 3 bases and J by 7 bases, with 13 bases left in between. This CDR3 comprises 12 residues. The CDR3 is CAWSLDSWEQYF. CDR3 DNA sequence: TGTGCCTGGAGCCTAGACAGTTGGGAGCAGTACTTC.

This chain joins TRBV5-4 and TRBJ2-3, with 11 nucleotides matching TRBD2. Germline V gives CDR1 SGHNT, CDR2 YYREEE (reference sequence). V shed 1 base and J 3 bases; nucleotides not matched to a gene: 1. CDR3 length equals 15 residues. The CDR3 loop is CASSLLAGGTDTQYF. CDR3 nucleotides: TGTGCCAGCAGCTTGCTAGCGGGAGGAACAGATACGCAGTATTTT.

The V and J genes are TRBV7-8 and TRBJ2-3; D gene unclear. CDR1 is SGHVS and CDR2 is FQNEAQ in the germline V gene. The CDR3 spans 14 residues. V was cut by 4 bases and J by 2 bases, with 10 bases left in between. The CDR3 DNA reads TGTGCCAGCAGCTCGGTACCCCTCACAGATACGCAGTATTTT. Translation gives CASSSVPLTDTQYF.

This clone came up once. V and J are TRBV9 and TRBJ1-5; tentative D call: TRBD1 (6 bases). V lost 0 bases and J 2 bases, leaving 9 bases between the germline ends. CDR1 is SGDLS, CDR2 YYNGEE, per germline. The CDR3 length is 15 residues. The CDR3 spells CASSVGEGGNQPQHF. As DNA, the CDR3 is TGTGCCAGCAGCGTAGGAGAGGGGGGCAATCAGCCCCAGCATTTT.

J is TRBJ1-2 and V is TRBV7-2, with 7 bases lining up with TRBD1. CDR3 length: 15 amino acids. The V gene end was trimmed by 5 bases and the J gene end by 1 base; junction bases not matched to a gene: 7. The germline V gene has CDR1 SGHTA and CDR2 FQGNSA. The CDR3 region has the DNA TGTGCCAGCAGCCCTGGACAGGCATATAACTATGGCTACACCTTC. It encodes CASSPGQAYNYGYTF. The complete variable domain, with remaining parts taken from reference TRBV7-2 and TRBJ1-2, reads GAGVSQSPSNKVTEKGKDVELRCDPISGHTALYWYRQSLGQGLEFLIYFQGNSAPDKSGLPSDRFSAERTGGSVSTLTIQRTQQEDSAVYLCASSPGQAYNYGYTFGSGTRLTVV.

The count of this clone is one. V is TRBV7-9 and J is TRBJ2-1; 8 bases align to TRBD2. Germline CDR1 reads SEHNR; CDR2 reads FQNEAQ (reference sequence). This CDR3 region has 15 residues. V was pared by 5 bases and J by 8 bases, with 11 bases of the junction left unmatched. CDR3 in amino acids: CASSPRIAGSDEQFF. The CDR3 coding sequence is TGTGCCAGCAGCCCCCGAATAGCGGGATCGGATGAGCAGTTCTTC.

The chain uses TRBV6-5 and TRBJ2-2, with D possibly matching TRBD1 (5 bases). Germline-derived CDR1 and CDR2 are MNHEY and SVGAGI. Trimming removed 2 bases from V and 5 bases from J, with 12 bases in between. CDR3 length equals 15 residues. DNA for the CDR3: TGTGCCAGCAGTTACGGGCAGGGTCGGACCGGGGAGCTGTTTTTT. Its translation: CASSYGQGRTGELFF.

The CDR3 sequence: CAWSKQLSGNTIYF. The CDR3 nucleotides read TGTGCCTGGAGTAAACAGCTCTCTGGAAACACCATATATTTT. The rearrangement links TRBV30 to TRBJ1-3; D uncertain. Germline V lookup: CDR1 GTSNPN, CDR2 SVGIG (reference sequence). The V gene lost 2 bases and the J gene lost 0 bases, with 8 bases spanning the gap. CDR3 length: 14 residues.

The chain is built from TRBV6-5 and TRBJ1-2; the D gene is possibly TRBD1 (5 bases). The CDR3 has 15 amino acids. The V end lost 2 bases, the J end lost 4 bases, and 14 bases lay between the germline ends. The V gene's germline CDR1 is MNHEY and CDR2 SVGAGI. The CDR3 DNA sequence: TGTGCCAGCAGTTACGCGGGGGGACGGTTCTATGGCTACACCTTC. This encodes CASSYAGGRFYGYTF.

The chain has TRBV19 and TRBJ1-5; D is unresolved. CDR1 and CDR2 (germline): LNHDA, SQIVND (reference sequence). The CDR3 is 14 residues long. Trimming shortened V by 3 bases and J by 7 bases, and 13 bases separated the two germline ends. The CDR3 spells CASSIDRGRQPQHF. The CDR3 bases are TGTGCCAGTAGTATCGACCGGGGTAGACAGCCCCAGCATTTT.